The present T cell receptor beta chain was sequenced within a study of blood T cell repertoires in COVID-19. Study-wide background: Specimens from acute and convalescent COVID-19 originated in the United States, Italy and Spain. PBMCs, B-cell-depleted T cells, or T cells provided the cDNA or gDNA that made up the material.

The germline V gene encodes CDR1 SGHRS and CDR2 YFSETQ. V dropped 3 bases and J dropped 0; count of bases not matched to a gene: 0. This CDR3 comprises 15 residues. Original handling: Amplification of reference gene primers provided the estimated nucleated cell counts. TCRdb's table, derived via immunoSEQ multiplex PCR, lists solely in-frame clones and lacks some. The V and J calls and clone size are taken from that table; D and trimming were inferred from the DNA. The sample contains some 240,000 clones, roughly 87% of which appear only once. The sequenced material came from peripheral blood. V usage is TRBV5-1 and J usage is TRBJ2-1; TRBD2 matches at 10 bases. The TCR originated in a woman aged 40 to 55 who had recovered from COVID-19. The CDR3 nucleotides are TGCGCCAGCAGCTCTAGCGGGAGCTCCTACAATGAGCAGTTCTTC. It is translated as CASSSSGSSYNEQFF.